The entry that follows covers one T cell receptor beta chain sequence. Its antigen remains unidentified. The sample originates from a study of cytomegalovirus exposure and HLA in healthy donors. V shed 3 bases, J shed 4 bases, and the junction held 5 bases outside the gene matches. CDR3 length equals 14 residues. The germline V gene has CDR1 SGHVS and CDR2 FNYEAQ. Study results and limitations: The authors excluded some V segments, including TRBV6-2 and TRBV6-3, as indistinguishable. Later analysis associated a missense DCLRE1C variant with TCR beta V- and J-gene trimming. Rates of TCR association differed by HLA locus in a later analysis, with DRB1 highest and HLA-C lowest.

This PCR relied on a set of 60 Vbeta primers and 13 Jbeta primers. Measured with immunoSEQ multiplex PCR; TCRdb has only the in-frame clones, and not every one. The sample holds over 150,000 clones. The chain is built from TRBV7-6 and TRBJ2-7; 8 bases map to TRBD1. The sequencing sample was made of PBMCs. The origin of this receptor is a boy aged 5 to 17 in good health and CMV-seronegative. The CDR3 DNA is TGTGCCAGCAGCTTTGACAGGGGCCCATACGAGCAGTACTTC. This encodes CASSFDRGPYEQYF.